This note documents a single T cell receptor beta chain sequence. Its antigen remains unidentified. No qualities accompany the bases; no much larger clone lies one base away. The data derive from a study of CD8 T cells in Susac syndrome (dated by TCRdb to the late 2010s). Study-level background: Repertoire sequencing was used to test whether CD8+ T cell activation and differentiation in Susac syndrome was antigen driven. The clonality of the CD8+ T cell repertoire was compared across about a dozen healthy donors, some 14 Susac syndrome patients and roughly 16 multiple sclerosis patients.

Study-level results and caveats: The number of individuals in the TCR sequencing and HLA analysis was acknowledged as relatively small.

Measured from the cysteine to the phenylalanine, the CDR3 is 19 residues long. Just CDR3 DNA is preserved here, 57 bases in frame from base 1. CDR1 and CDR2, looked up from the germline V gene, are SGHTA and FQGNSA. Trimming takes 4 bases off V and 6 bases off J; junction bases not matched to a gene: 18. Peripheral blood CD8+ and CD4+ T cells from healthy donors, Susac syndrome patients and multiple sclerosis patients were profiled using high-throughput TCR beta sequencing. Multiple sclerosis controls were treatment-naive patients with stable or active relapsing-remitting disease fulfilling revised McDonald criteria. Bulk CD8+ and CD4+ T cells were purified by magnetic negative isolation, while CD8+ TEMRA cells were enriched using FACS. Blood was collected in EDTA tubes and processed within 24 hours, with PBMCs isolated through density gradient centrifugation. PBMCs intended for TCR sequencing were frozen in liquid nitrogen and were later thawed in a 37 degrees C water bath. A purity of at least 90% was achieved for sorted or isolated CD4+, CD8+ and CD8+ TEMRA cells.

RNA was extracted using the RNeasy kit, and roughly 0.5 to 1 microgram was reverse transcribed with random hexamers. TCR beta CDR3 regions were amplified with the immunoSEQ multiplex PCR assay covering 54 Vbeta and 13 Jbeta segments. PCR amplification bias was corrected by using a synthetic template baseline for primer optimization and computational correction. The authors processed their data as follows. Reads were assigned to V, D and J genes according to IMGT and analyzed in immunoSEQ Analyzer, with only productive sequences retained. Clonality was calculated as one minus the Shannon entropy normalized by log2 of the number of productive unique sequences. Public and private clones were assessed among the 100 most prevalent clones of each patient and control. Clones were defined as Susac-specific if absent from the healthy and MS cohorts, from 900 to 1,200 published viral clones and from other ImmuneACCESS disease sequences. The public reads were reprocessed in TCRdb via fastp at Q25 and MiXCR, keeping in-frame beta chains. Each entry merges the rows of one CDR3 protein and shows their most common DNA and genes. The V and J calls shown here were made by TCRdb, not taken from the authors' results. The sample data list 400,000 or so distinct CDR3 sequences, and around 85% of these were observed just once. The ten top clones hold about 0.12% of the sample.

This TCR was sampled from a human donor with multiple sclerosis. Rearrangement joined TRBV7-2 to TRBJ2-3, with TRBD2 matching 11 junction bases. Sequencing input: CD8+ T cells from PBMCs. The nucleotide sequence is TGTGCCAGCAGCTCGCCTTTCGGGGCTAGCGGGGGGTCTTACGATACGCAGTATTTT. It specifies CASSSPFGASGGSYDTQYF.